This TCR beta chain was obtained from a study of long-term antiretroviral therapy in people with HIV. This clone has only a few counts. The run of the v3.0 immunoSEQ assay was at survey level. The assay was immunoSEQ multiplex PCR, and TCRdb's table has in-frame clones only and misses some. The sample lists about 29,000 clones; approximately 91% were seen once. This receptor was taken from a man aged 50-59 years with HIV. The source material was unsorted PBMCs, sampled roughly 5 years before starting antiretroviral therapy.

CDR3 bases: TGCGCCAGCACCCCCTCCGGGACAGAGAACTATGGCTACACCTTC. Its translation: CASTPSGTENYGYTF. This chain uses TRBV5-1 with TRBJ1-2; 7 bases line up with TRBD1. The CDR3 runs to 15 residues. Germline V CDR1 and CDR2: SGHRS, YFSETQ. The V gene end was trimmed by 6 bases and the J gene end by 2 bases; junction bases not matched to a gene: 10.